There are a few counts of the clone carrying this T cell receptor beta chain. V gave up 7 bases and J gave up 5 bases; unmatched junction bases: 9. From germline, CDR1 is MDHEN and CDR2 SYDVKM. This CDR3 is 15 amino acids long. Peripheral blood was drawn, approximately 9.7 milliliters per donor. At least 6 micrograms of total RNA were extracted per sample. This specimen comes from a study of blood T cells in healthy people across ages. Study-level information: With template switching, about one barcoded beta molecule was captured per two T cells.

For the second PCR, which ran for roughly 6 to 11 cycles, a sample-barcoded 5' primer and a J-beta primer mix were used. Each CDR3 protein is one row after TCRdb ran MiXCR on the 5' RACE reads. The sample has approximately 1.5 million distinct CDR3 sequences; under 55% are singletons. This TCR derives from a woman under 30 in good health. This chain connects TRBV28 to TRBJ2-1; TRBD2 matches 9 bases. Sample: blood. The CDR3 coding sequence is TGTGCCAGCACCCGGTATAGCGGGAGCCACAATGAGCAGTTCTTC. This encodes CASTRYSGSHNEQFF.